These 20 T cell receptor beta chains came from one sample sequenced in a study of human T cells and chemical hapten exposure. Time point denoted: patch test 2, 6 weeks after DPC sensitization. The sample's treatment: therapeutic diphenylcyclopropenone sensitization with weekly scalp DPC. TCRdb used MiXCR to reprocess the RACE reads, holding one entry per CDR3 protein. The data show just over 350,000 distinct CDR3 sequences, around 6% seen once. The sample here was whole blood, taken in connection with sensitization to the hapten diphenylcyclopropenone (DPC). Source of these receptors: a woman aged 18-29 years with alopecia areata. Some clones in this sample may be carry-over from other donors' samples.

The gene calls are TRBV12-5 and TRBJ2-3; 9 bases are a match to TRBD1. In germline, CDR1 is LGHNT, CDR2 FRNRAP. The CDR3 spans 16 residues. The J segment lost 4 bases and the V segment lost 5 bases, leaving 10 bases of the junction unmatched. CDR3 amino acids: CASGAPRDRDSDTQYF. As DNA, the CDR3 is TGTGCTAGTGGTGCCCCCCGGGACAGGGATTCAGATACGCAGTATTTT.

The chain has TRBV5-3 and TRBJ2-1; 8 nucleotides match TRBD1. TRBV5-3 is labeled an ORF, and its function is uncertain. J was trimmed by 0 bases and V by 5 bases; bases with no gene match: 10. The CDR3 totals 17 residues. Here the CDR3 reads CARSFPQGQGSYNEQFF. In DNA form, the CDR3 reads TGTGCCAGAAGTTTCCCACAAGGACAGGGCTCCTACAATGAGCAGTTCTTC.

The rearrangement uses TRBV29-1 and TRBJ2-3, with 8 bases aligning to TRBD2. CDR1 is SQVTM and CDR2 is ANQGSEA in the germline V gene. This CDR3 is 14 amino acids long. V was clipped by 6 bases and J by 3 bases; unmatched bases: 8. This CDR3 is CSVLPGLGTDTQYF. The CDR3 DNA reads as TGCAGCGTCTTACCGGGACTAGGTACAGATACGCAGTATTTT.

V and J are TRBV12-3 or TRBV12-4 and TRBJ2-7; D possibly matches TRBD1 or TRBD2 (5 bases each). Trimming took 5 bases from V and 7 from J, leaving 21 bases between them. This CDR3 spans 15 amino acids. The CDR3 spells CASSRPGQSLGEQYF. The CDR3 DNA reads as TGTGCCAGCAGTCGTCCGGGGCAGTCCCTAGGGGAGCAGTACTTC.

In this sample, this clonotype turned up many times. This chain joins TRBV7-9 and TRBJ1-3, with D possibly TRBD1 on 5 matching bases. The V end lost 7 bases, the J end lost 5 bases, and 21 bases lay between the germline ends. Germline V gives CDR1 SEHNR, CDR2 FQNEAQ (reference sequence). This CDR3 contains 16 residues. The CDR3 nucleotides read TGTGCCAGCAACCCCGCCGGGGCGGCGGTAAGAAACACCATATATTTT. Translating gives CASNPAGAAVRNTIYF.

This clonotype was detected a few times. This chain uses TRBV5-5 with TRBJ2-7; no clear D gene. The length of the CDR3 is 15 residues. V was clipped by 0 bases and J by 2 bases, with 12 bases between them. CDR1 is SGHKS and CDR2 is YYEKEE in the germline V gene (reference sequence). For the CDR3, the DNA is TGTGCCAGCAGCTTGGTTCTGAATCTCGCCTACGAGCAGTACTTC. The encoded protein is CASSLVLNLAYEQYF.

The chain is built from TRBV6-1 and TRBJ2-1, with TRBD1 as a possible D gene (6 bases). The V and J ends lost 4 bases and 7 bases respectively, with 14 bases between them. This CDR3 contains 14 residues. CDR1 MNHNS and CDR2 SASEGT come from the germline V gene. The CDR3 protein is CASSGLQGSNEQFF. Written as DNA, the CDR3 is TGTGCCAGCAGTGGCCTGCAGGGGTCGAATGAGCAGTTCTTC.

Regarding this clonotype: One junction end disagrees with the germline gene, perhaps due to a read error. The rearrangement joins TRBV7-7 to TRBJ2-3; 8 bases line up with TRBD1. The CDR3 has 16 amino acids. Germline V gene data show CDR1 as SSHAT and CDR2 as FNYEAQ (reference sequence). CDR3: CASSLGDRGGPDTQYF. Here the CDR3 DNA reads TGTGCTAGCAGCTTAGGAGACAGGGGTGGCCCAGATACGCAGTATTTT.

The J gene is TRBJ1-4, the V gene TRBV4-2, with TRBD1 matching over 10 bases. Germline V gene sequence: CDR1 LGHNA, CDR2 YNFKEQ. CDR3 size: 15 residues. The V and J ends lost 1 base and 7 bases, in that order; junction bases with no gene match: 3. Here the CDR3 reads CASSQVGQGPEKLFF. The DNA for the CDR3 is TGTGCCAGCAGCCAAGTGGGACAGGGGCCTGAAAAACTGTTTTTT.

This clonotype was recorded many times. The chain couples TRBV12-3 or TRBV12-4 to TRBJ2-5, with 9 bases that match TRBD1. The CDR3 sequence is 14 residues long. With 5 bases clipped from V and 5 bases from J, the junction kept 6 bases outside the gene matches. The CDR3 sequence is CASSPRTGAETQYF. Written as DNA, the CDR3 is TGTGCCAGCAGTCCCCGGACAGGGGCGGAGACCCAGTACTTC.

The V call is TRBV6-2 or TRBV6-3, the J call TRBJ2-3; 8 positions match TRBD2. The CDR3 is 16 residues long. With V trimmed by 7 bases and J by 0 bases, 9 bases remained unmatched. Germline-derived CDR1 and CDR2 are MNHEY and SVGEGT. The CDR3 protein is CASNLLAGTSTDTQYF. The CDR3 coding sequence is TGTGCCAGCAACCTATTAGCGGGGACTAGCACAGATACGCAGTATTTT.

This clonotype came up a few times. The chain combines TRBV7-2 with TRBJ2-1; maybe TRBD1 (5 bases). CDR3 length: 17 residues. The germline CDR1 and CDR2 sequences are SGHTA and FQGNSA. The V end was cut by 1 base, the J end by 3 bases, with 16 bases between. The CDR3 DNA sequence: TGTGCCAGCAGCTTAGAAGGGGCCCTAACCTTCTACAATGAGCAGTTCTTC. This encodes CASSLEGALTFYNEQFF. The variable domain in full, completed from reference TRBV7-2 and TRBJ2-1, reads GAGVSQSPSNKVTEKGKDVELRCDPISGHTALYWYRQSLGQGLEFLIYFQGNSAPDKSGLPSDRFSAERTGGSVSTLTIQRTQQEDSAVYLCASSLEGALTFYNEQFFGPGTRLTVL.

This clonotype was seen more than once but under ten times. V and J are TRBV2 and TRBJ1-2, with 7 bases lining up with TRBD1. Germline trimming cut 5 bases from V and 3 bases from J; bases unmatched to any gene: 9. The CDR3 consists of 15 residues. The germline CDR1 and CDR2 sequences are SNHLY and FYNNEI. The CDR3 is CASSQKTGRDYGYTF. The CDR3 region has the DNA TGTGCCAGCAGTCAAAAGACAGGGAGGGACTATGGCTACACCTTC.

This clonotype was seen a few times. The chain carries TRBV12-3 or TRBV12-4 and TRBJ1-2; 11 bases are a match to TRBD1. After removal of 6 bases from V and 2 bases from J, the junction contained 8 bases not matched to a gene. The CDR3 length is 16 residues. In nucleotides, the CDR3 is TGTGCCAGCAGGAGAGGACAGGGGGCGCGGAACTATGGCTACACCTTC. Its protein is CASRRGQGARNYGYTF.

This clonotype showed up many times. The chain recombines TRBV7-2 with TRBJ2-3, with D hard to call. CDR1 and CDR2 (germline): SGHTA, FQGNSA. The CDR3 covers 14 residues. V lost 2 bases and J lost 2, with 8 bases in between. The CDR3 sequence: CASSLMTSTDTQYF. CDR3 nucleotides: TGTGCCAGCAGCTTAATGACATCCACAGATACGCAGTATTTT.

This chain links TRBV7-2 with TRBJ2-2; 7 positions agree with TRBD1. The trim removed 5 bases at V and 6 bases at J, leaving 6 bases unmatched. Germline assignment: CDR1 SGHTA and CDR2 FQGNSA. This CDR3 region has 14 residues. The DNA of the CDR3 is TGTGCCAGCAGCCCCAACAGGGGTCCCGGGGAGCTGTTTTTT. It encodes CASSPNRGPGELFF.

In this sample, this clonotype turned up many times. The chain carries TRBV7-2 and TRBJ1-6; no clear D. V was trimmed by 6 bases and J by 0 bases, leaving 6 bases between them. Germline V gives CDR1 SGHTA, CDR2 FQGNSA. The CDR3 extends over 14 amino acids. The CDR3 is CASSGDSYNSPLHF. CDR3 coding DNA: TGTGCCAGCAGTGGGGACTCCTATAATTCACCCCTCCACTTT.

This clonotype was counted ten times or more. The rearrangement uses TRBV6-6 and TRBJ2-7; 8 bases match TRBD2. J lost 3 bases, V lost 5 bases, and 6 bases had no gene match. The CDR3 is made up of 14 amino acids. Germline V gene sequence: CDR1 MNHNY, CDR2 SVGAGI (reference sequence). The CDR3 coding sequence is TGTGCCAGCAGTCAGAGACTAGCGAGCTACGAGCAGTACTTC. Protein product: CASSQRLASYEQYF.

The chain employs TRBV9 and TRBJ1-2; TRBD1 is a possible D gene (5 bases). Deletions cut 0 bases from V and 8 bases from J, with 17 bases between. In germline, CDR1 is SGDLS, CDR2 YYNGEE. This CDR3 spans 15 amino acids. CDR3 loop: CASSVAPAPKGGYTF. DNA for the CDR3: TGTGCCAGCAGCGTAGCTCCGGCCCCCAAGGGGGGCTACACCTTC.

The sample holds many counts of this clonotype. The J gene is TRBJ1-4, the V gene TRBV29-1, with no clear D. This CDR3 is built from 12 residues. The V and J ends lost 5 bases and 6 bases respectively, with 10 bases between them. Germline V CDR1 and CDR2: SQVTM, ANQGSEA. The CDR3 bases are TGCAGCGTTAGGAGTGAGGATGAAAAACTGTTTTTT. As protein: CSVRSEDEKLFF. The entire variable domain, with the rest obtained from reference TRBV29-1 and TRBJ1-4, is as follows: SAVISQKPSRDICQRGTSLTIQCQVDSQVTMMFWYRQQPGQSLTLIATANQGSEATYESGFVIDKFPISRPNLTFSTLTVSNMSPEDSSIYLCSVRSEDEKLFFGSGTQLSVL.